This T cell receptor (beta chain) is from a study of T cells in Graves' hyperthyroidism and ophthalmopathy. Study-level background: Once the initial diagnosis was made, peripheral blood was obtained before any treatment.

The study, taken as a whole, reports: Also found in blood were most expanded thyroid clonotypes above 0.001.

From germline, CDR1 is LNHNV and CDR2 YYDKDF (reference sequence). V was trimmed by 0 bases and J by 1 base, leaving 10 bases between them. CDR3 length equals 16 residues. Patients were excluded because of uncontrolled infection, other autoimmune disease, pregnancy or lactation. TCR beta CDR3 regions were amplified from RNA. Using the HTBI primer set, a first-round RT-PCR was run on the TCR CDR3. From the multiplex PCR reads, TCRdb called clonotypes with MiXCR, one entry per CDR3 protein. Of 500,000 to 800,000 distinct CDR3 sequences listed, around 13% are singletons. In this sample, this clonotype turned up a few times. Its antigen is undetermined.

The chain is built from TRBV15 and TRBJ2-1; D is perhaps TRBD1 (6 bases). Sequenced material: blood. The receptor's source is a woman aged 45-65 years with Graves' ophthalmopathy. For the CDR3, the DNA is TGTGCCACCAGCAGAGACAGGGGCTTTTCCTACAATGAGCAGTTCTTC. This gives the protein CATSRDRGFSYNEQFF.